The 24 T cell receptor beta chains in this list originate from one sample, sequenced in a study of CD8+CD57+ T cells in acquired aplastic anemia. Using genomic DNA as the template, TCR beta VDJ and CDR3 profiling was carried out. Using its own MiXCR run on the reads, TCRdb lists one record per CDR3 protein. The sample lists some 210,000 distinct CDR3 sequences; around 60% were seen once. The sequenced sample was sorted CD4+, CD8+, or CD8+CD57+ T cells (not recorded which) from PBMCs. Source of these receptors: a human donor in good health.

This clonotype was detected only a few times. The rearrangement uses TRBV18 and TRBJ1-1, with a tentative D call TRBD1 (5 bases). The CDR3 loop spans 13 amino acids. V shed 6 bases and J shed 4 bases, with 12 bases lying between them. Per germline, CDR1 KGHSH and CDR2 LQKENI. The CDR3 is CASSQGGATEAFF. CDR3 nucleotides: TGTGCCAGCTCTCAGGGAGGGGCCACTGAAGCTTTCTTT.

About this clonotype itself: One end of the junction does not line up with germline, which may come from a read error. CDR3 sequence (DNA): TGTGCCACCAGTGACGGAGGGCGGGAGACTCAGTACTTC. Its translation: CATSDGGRETQYF. The rearrangement joins TRBV24-1 to TRBJ2-5; the match to TRBD2 covers 7 bases. Germline V gene data show CDR1 as KGHDR and CDR2 as SFDVKD. CDR3 length: 13 residues.

The gene calls are TRBV19 and TRBJ1-2; D may be TRBD1 (5 bases). This CDR3 contains 13 residues. Germline loops: CDR1 LNHDA, CDR2 SQIVND (reference sequence). Trimming took 7 bases from V and 6 from J, leaving 15 bases between them. The CDR3 region has the DNA TGTGCCAGTAACGGAAACCTAGGGGATGGCTACACCTTC. It specifies CASNGNLGDGYTF.

A word on this clonotype: At one of its ends the junction is not consistent with the germline gene, which may arise from a read error. V is TRBV5-8 and J is TRBJ2-5; 10 positions agree with TRBD2. The CDR3 length is 13 residues. Germline loops: CDR1 SGHTS, CDR2 YDEGEE. The CDR3 loop reads CASSSSGGSGCHF. The CDR3 DNA reads as TGTGCCAGCAGCAGTAGCGGGGGGTCTGGATGCCACTTC.

This chain uses TRBV7-9 with TRBJ1-6; 10 bases align to TRBD1. In germline, CDR1 is SEHNR, CDR2 FQNEAQ (reference sequence). V lost 4 bases, J lost 14 bases, and 8 bases stayed unmatched. The CDR3 runs 14 residues. CDR3 residues: CASSSGQGKGALHF. The CDR3 DNA is TGTGCCAGCAGCTCGGGACAGGGGAAGGGGGCCCTCCACTTT. The variable domain in full, with the rest retrieved from reference TRBV7-9 and TRBJ1-6, is DTGVSQNPRHKITKRGQNVTFRCDPISEHNRLYWYRQTLGQGPEFLTYFQNEAQLEKSRLLSDRFSAERPKGSFSTLEIQRTEQGDSAMYLCASSSGQGKGALHFGNGTRLTVT.

This clonotype has a count of ten or more. J is TRBJ1-6 and V is TRBV13; D is perhaps TRBD1 (6 bases). Germline V gene data show CDR1 as PRHDT and CDR2 as FYEKMQ (reference sequence). The CDR3 is 15 residues long. The germline V and J ends were trimmed by 6 bases and 3 bases, with 12 bases remaining between them. In DNA, the CDR3 is TGTGCCAGCAGTACCAGGGGTGGCTATAATTCACCCCTCCACTTT. It encodes CASSTRGGYNSPLHF. Using reference TRBV13 and TRBJ1-6 for the parts outside the CDR3, the full variable domain is AAGVIQSPRHLIKEKRETATLKCYPIPRHDTVYWYQQGPGQDPQFLISFYEKMQSDKGSIPDRFSAQQFSDYHSELNMSSLELGDSALYFCASSTRGGYNSPLHFGNGTRLTVT.

The gene calls are TRBV7-2 and TRBJ2-7; 10 bases map to TRBD2. The CDR3 length is 17 residues. The V segment lost 3 bases and the J segment 4 bases; nucleotides outside the gene matches: 12. Germline CDR1 reads SGHTA; CDR2 reads FQGNSA. The CDR3 coding sequence is TGTGCCAGCAGCTTCAGTGCGAGGGCTAGCGGGAGTTACGAGCAGTACTTC. This encodes CASSFSARASGSYEQYF.

The chain is built from TRBV12-3 or TRBV12-4 and TRBJ2-2; D possibly uses TRBD1 or TRBD2 (5 bases each). CDR3 size: 14 residues. With 7 bases removed from V and 2 bases from J, the gap between germline ends came to 11 bases. Here the CDR3 reads CASTGTINTGELFF. The CDR3 bases are TGTGCCAGCACCGGGACCATAAACACCGGGGAGCTGTTTTTT.

This clonotype has a count of ten or more. V is TRBV5-1 and J is TRBJ1-5; a possible D gene is TRBD1 (5 bases). Trimming removed 3 bases from V and 2 bases from J, with 12 bases in between. The CDR3 runs to 15 residues. Germline V CDR1 and CDR2: SGHRS, YFSETQ. Here the CDR3 DNA reads TGCGCCAGCAGCTCGACCGGGGGTGGCAATCAGCCCCAGCATTTT. This codes for CASSSTGGGNQPQHF.

The rearrangement joins TRBV7-8 to TRBJ2-1; D assignment may be TRBD1 or TRBD2 (5 bases each). This CDR3 has 14 amino acids. Germline-derived CDR1 and CDR2 are SGHVS and FQNEAQ. Between the trimmed V and J ends, which lost 8 bases and 9 bases, there was a span of 20 bases. CDR3 sequence: CASAAGTTLGEQFF. The CDR3 DNA follows: TGTGCCAGCGCCGCAGGGACCACCCTTGGTGAGCAGTTCTTC.

This clonotype was found once. The genes are TRBV20-1 and TRBJ2-3, with a possible D match to TRBD2 (5 bases). This CDR3 comprises 13 residues. Germline CDR1 DFQATT, CDR2 SNEGSKA (reference sequence). Between the trimmed V and J ends, which lost 3 bases and 1 base, there was a span of 8 bases. CDR3 protein: CSARVSGTDTQYF. CDR3 DNA: TGCAGTGCTAGGGTTAGCGGCACAGATACGCAGTATTTT.

In regard to this clonotype: At one of its ends the junction is not consistent with the germline gene, which may arise from a read error. This sequence joins TRBV7-2 and TRBJ2-1; 7 nucleotides agree with TRBD1. The CDR3 totals 15 residues. Germline V lookup: CDR1 SGHTA, CDR2 FQGNSA. The CDR3 nucleotides read TGTGTCAGCAGCGACCGGGACAGACCGTACAGTGAGCAGTTCTTC. This translates into CVSSDRDRPYSEQFF. The variable domain in full, with the rest retrieved from reference TRBV7-2 and TRBJ2-1, is GAGVSQSPSNKVTEKGKDVELRCDPISGHTALYWYRQSLGQGLEFLIYFQGNSAPDKSGLPSDRFSAERTGGSVSTLTIQRTQQEDSAVYLCVSSDRDRPYSEQFFGPGTRLTVL.

CDR3 amino acids: CASSIEGREAQPQHF. CDR3 nucleotides: TGTGCCAGTAGTATAGAGGGCAGGGAAGCTCAGCCCCAGCATTTT. This rearrangement joins TRBV19 to TRBJ1-5; possibly TRBD1 for D (5 bases). The length of the CDR3 is 15 residues. V was clipped by 0 bases and J by 6 bases, with 12 bases between them. Germline assignment: CDR1 LNHDA and CDR2 SQIVND (reference sequence).

The count of this clonotype is one. This rearrangement joins TRBV29-1 to TRBJ2-1; D is possibly TRBD1 or TRBD2 (6 bases each). Germline loops: CDR1 SQVTM, CDR2 ANQGSEA. Trimming removed 3 bases from V and 10 bases from J, with 16 bases in between. CDR3 length: 13 residues. The DNA of the CDR3 is TGCAGCGTTGACATCCCCGGGGGCGGGGAGCAGTTCTTC. As protein: CSVDIPGGGEQFF.

This clonotype appeared many times. J is TRBJ2-6 and V is TRBV14; D is unclear. The CDR3 is 14 amino acids. Germline V gene sequence: CDR1 SGHDN, CDR2 FVKESK. Trimming left V 5 bases short and J 0 bases short, with 5 bases between. CDR3 sequence reads: CASSGRSGANVLTF. The CDR3 coding sequence is TGTGCCAGCAGCGGCCGCTCTGGGGCCAACGTCCTGACTTTC. The variable domain in full, with the rest retrieved from reference TRBV14 and TRBJ2-6, is EAGVTQFPSHSVIEKGQTVTLRCDPISGHDNLYWYRRVMGKEIKFLLHFVKESKQDESGMPNNRFLAERTGGTYSTLKVQPAELEDSGVYFCASSGRSGANVLTFGAGSRLTVL.

In DNA form, the CDR3 reads TGTGCCAGCAGCGTGGGGGGACTAGCTGGCTACACCTTC. Translating gives CASSVGGLAGYTF. The chain uses TRBV12-3 or TRBV12-4 and TRBJ1-2; the D gene is possibly TRBD1 (5 bases). The CDR3 has 13 residues. V was clipped by 6 bases and J by 7 bases, with 15 bases between them.

At least ten counts were recorded for this clonotype. The V gene is TRBV5-1, the J gene TRBJ2-7; D is possibly TRBD1 (5 bases). Germline CDR1 reads SGHRS; CDR2 reads YFSETQ. The CDR3 spans 11 residues. The ends were cut back, 5 bases at V and 5 bases at J, with 8 bases in the middle. DNA of the CDR3: TGCGCCAGCAGTGGGGCTGACGAGCAGTACTTC. Amino acids: CASSGADEQYF. Variable domain in full (rest from reference TRBV5-1 and TRBJ2-7): KAGVTQTPRYLIKTRGQQVTLSCSPISGHRSVSWYQQTPGQGLQFLFEYFSETQRNKGNFPGRFSGRQFSNSRSEMNVSTLELGDSALYLCASSGADEQYFGPGTRLTVT.

The V and J genes are TRBV2 and TRBJ1-6; D possibly corresponds to TRBD1 (5 bases). The germline V gene encodes CDR1 SNHLY and CDR2 FYNNEI. CDR3 length equals 16 residues. V was trimmed by 2 bases and J by 8 bases, leaving 16 bases between them. CDR3 nucleotides: TGTGCCAGCAGTGAACGAGGGGAGGGAATGGATTCACCCCTCCACTTT. Protein product: CASSERGEGMDSPLHF.

Details on this clonotype: An end of the junction differs from the germline gene, which may be a read error. The chain carries TRBV5-1 and TRBJ2-7; the D call may be TRBD1 or TRBD2 (5 bases each). Germline assignment: CDR1 SGHRS and CDR2 YFSETQ. The CDR3 loop spans 14 amino acids. CDR3 region: CASSLAGTSFEQYF. CDR3 nucleotides: TGTGCCAGCAGCTTAGCCGGGACCAGTTTCGAGCAGTACTTC. Variable domain in full (rest from reference TRBV5-1 and TRBJ2-7): KAGVTQTPRYLIKTRGQQVTLSCSPISGHRSVSWYQQTPGQGLQFLFEYFSETQRNKGNFPGRFSGRQFSNSRSEMNVSTLELGDSALYLCASSLAGTSFEQYFGPGTRLTVT.

This chain connects TRBV7-9 to TRBJ2-5; D perhaps matches TRBD1 (6 bases). Trimming removed 6 bases from V and 2 bases from J, with 7 bases in between. Germline loops: CDR1 SEHNR, CDR2 FQNEAQ (reference sequence). The CDR3 has 12 amino acids. CDR3 sequence (DNA): TGTGCCAGCAGGACAGGTCAAGAGACCCAGTACTTC. The encoded protein is CASRTGQETQYF.

V is TRBV12-3 or TRBV12-4 and J is TRBJ2-7, with 10 bases fitting TRBD1. V lost 1 base to trimming and J lost 3 bases; unmatched junction nucleotides: 6. This CDR3 contains 16 residues. CDR3 sequence: CASSLGAGQGSYEQYF. For the CDR3, the DNA is TGTGCCAGCAGTTTAGGGGCGGGACAGGGGAGCTACGAGCAGTACTTC.

This clonotype was detected once. The chain uses TRBV10-3 and TRBJ1-1; 8 bases align to TRBD1. The CDR3 consists of 11 residues. CDR1 is ENHRY, CDR2 SYGVKD, per germline. Trimming removed 5 bases from V and 8 bases from J; junction bases left unmatched: 1. Here the CDR3 reads CAISRDREAFF. In DNA form, the CDR3 reads TGTGCCATCAGTCGGGACAGGGAAGCTTTCTTT.

This clonotype came up once. This chain connects TRBV10-3 to TRBJ2-2; TRBD2 aligns across 11 bases. The CDR3 has 17 residues. Germline assignment: CDR1 ENHRY and CDR2 SYGVKD. Trimming cost V 6 bases and J 2 bases; bases outside gene matches: 8. In nucleotides, the CDR3 is TGTGCCATCAGCTCTCTAGCGGGGGGCCTAAACACCGGGGAGCTGTTTTTT. Its translation: CAISSLAGGLNTGELFF.

This clonotype has just one count. At one end, the junction sequence differs from germline, possibly due to a read error. This chain uses TRBV7-2 with TRBJ2-1, with 8 bases fitting TRBD2. Germline CDR1 reads SGHTA; CDR2 reads FQGNSA. The CDR3 has 14 amino acids. CDR3 amino acids: CASSPWREVGEQFF. Here the CDR3 DNA reads TGCGCCAGCAGCCCCTGGCGGGAGGTTGGTGAGCAGTTCTTC.